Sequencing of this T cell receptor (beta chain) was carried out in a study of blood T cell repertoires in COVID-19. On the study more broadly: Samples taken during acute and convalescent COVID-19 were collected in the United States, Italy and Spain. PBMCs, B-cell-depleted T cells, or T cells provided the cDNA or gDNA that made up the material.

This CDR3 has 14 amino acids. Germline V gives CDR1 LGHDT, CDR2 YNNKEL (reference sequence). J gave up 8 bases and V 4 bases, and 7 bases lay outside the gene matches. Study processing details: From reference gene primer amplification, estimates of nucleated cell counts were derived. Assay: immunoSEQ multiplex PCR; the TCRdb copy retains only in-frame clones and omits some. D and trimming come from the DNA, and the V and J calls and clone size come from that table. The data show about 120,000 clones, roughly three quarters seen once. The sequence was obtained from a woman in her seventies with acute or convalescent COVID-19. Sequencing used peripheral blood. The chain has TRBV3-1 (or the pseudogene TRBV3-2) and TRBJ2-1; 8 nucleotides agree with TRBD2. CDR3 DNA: TGTGCCAGCAGCCCGTTACGGGGGGGGTATGAGCAGTTCTTC. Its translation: CASSPLRGGYEQFF.